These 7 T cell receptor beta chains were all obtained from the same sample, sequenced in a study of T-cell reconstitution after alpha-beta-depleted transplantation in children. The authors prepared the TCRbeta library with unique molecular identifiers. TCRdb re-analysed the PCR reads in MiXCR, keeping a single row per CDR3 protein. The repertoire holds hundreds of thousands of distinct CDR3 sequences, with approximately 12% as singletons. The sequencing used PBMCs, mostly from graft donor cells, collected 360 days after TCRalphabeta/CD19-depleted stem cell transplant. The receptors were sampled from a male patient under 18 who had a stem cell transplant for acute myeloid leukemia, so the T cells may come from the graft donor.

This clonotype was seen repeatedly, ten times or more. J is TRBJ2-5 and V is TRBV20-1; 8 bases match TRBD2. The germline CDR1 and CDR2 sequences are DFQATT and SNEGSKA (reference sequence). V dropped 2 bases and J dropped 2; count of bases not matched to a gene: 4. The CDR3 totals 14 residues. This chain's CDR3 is CSARKGLDQETQYF. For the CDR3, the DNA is TGCAGTGCTAGAAAGGGACTAGATCAAGAGACCCAGTACTTC.

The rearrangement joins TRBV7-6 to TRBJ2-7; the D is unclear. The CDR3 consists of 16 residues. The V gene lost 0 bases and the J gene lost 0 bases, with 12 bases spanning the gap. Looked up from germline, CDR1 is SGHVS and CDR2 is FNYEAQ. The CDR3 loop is CASSLALSRSSYEQYF. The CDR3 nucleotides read TGTGCCAGCAGCTTAGCGCTTAGCAGATCCTCCTACGAGCAGTACTTC.

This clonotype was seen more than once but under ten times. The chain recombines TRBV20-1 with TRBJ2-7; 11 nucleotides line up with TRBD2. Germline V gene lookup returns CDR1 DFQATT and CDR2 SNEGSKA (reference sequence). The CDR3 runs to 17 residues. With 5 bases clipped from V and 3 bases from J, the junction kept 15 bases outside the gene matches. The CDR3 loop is CSAPTLLILAGGYEQYF. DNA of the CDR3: TGCAGTGCTCCTACCCTTCTCATCCTAGCGGGAGGCTACGAGCAGTACTTC.

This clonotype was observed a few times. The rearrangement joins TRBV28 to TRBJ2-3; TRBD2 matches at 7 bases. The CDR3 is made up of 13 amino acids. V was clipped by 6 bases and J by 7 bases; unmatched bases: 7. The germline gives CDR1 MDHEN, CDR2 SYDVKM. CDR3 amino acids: CASRETSENTQYF. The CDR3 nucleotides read TGTGCCAGCAGGGAAACTAGCGAAAATACGCAGTATTTT.

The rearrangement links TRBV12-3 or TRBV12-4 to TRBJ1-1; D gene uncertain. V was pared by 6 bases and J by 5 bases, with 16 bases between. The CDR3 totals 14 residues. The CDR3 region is CASSPWVAGTEAFF. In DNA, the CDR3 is TGTGCCAGCAGCCCCTGGGTGGCGGGAACTGAAGCTTTCTTT.

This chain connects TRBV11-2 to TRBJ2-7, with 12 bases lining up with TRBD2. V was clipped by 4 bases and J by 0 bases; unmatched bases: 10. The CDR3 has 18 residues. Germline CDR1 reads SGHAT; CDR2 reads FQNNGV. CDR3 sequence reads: CASSSHHRTSGTSYEQYF. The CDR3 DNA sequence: TGTGCCAGCAGCTCCCACCATCGGACTAGCGGGACCTCCTACGAGCAGTACTTC. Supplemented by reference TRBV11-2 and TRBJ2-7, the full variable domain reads EAGVAQSPRYKIIEKRQSVAFWCNPISGHATLYWYQQILGQGPKLLIQFQNNGVVDDSQLPKDRFSAERLKGVDSTLKIQPAKLEDSAVYLCASSSHHRTSGTSYEQYFGPGTRLTVT.

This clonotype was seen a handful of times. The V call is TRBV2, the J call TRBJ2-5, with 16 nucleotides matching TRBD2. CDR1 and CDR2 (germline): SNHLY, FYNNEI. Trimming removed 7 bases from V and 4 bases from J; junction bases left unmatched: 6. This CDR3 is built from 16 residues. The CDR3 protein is CASTRGTSGRVETQYF. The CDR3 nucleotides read TGTGCCAGCACCCGAGGGACTAGCGGGAGGGTAGAGACCCAGTACTTC. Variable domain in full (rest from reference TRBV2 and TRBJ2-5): EPEVTQTPSHQVTQMGQEVILRCVPISNHLYFYWYRQILGQKVEFLVSFYNNEISEKSEIFDDQFSVERPDGSNFTLKIRSTKLEDSAMYFCASTRGTSGRVETQYFGPGTRLLVL.